This TCR beta chain is from a study of blood T cell repertoires in COVID-19. Looking at the study overall: T cells, B-cell-depleted T cells, or PBMCs supplied cDNA or gDNA.

V dropped 0 bases and J dropped 3; count of bases not matched to a gene: 9. The CDR3 length is 18 residues. CDR1 SGDLS and CDR2 YYNGEE come from the germline V gene. Authors' analysis steps: Scientists estimated how many nucleated cells there were by amplifying reference gene primers. Assay: immunoSEQ multiplex PCR; the TCRdb copy retains only in-frame clones and omits some. The D gene and trimming were derived from the DNA, and the V and J assignments and clone size from that table. The data hold around 130,000 clones, with 84% observed a single time. The TCR was taken from a man aged 55 to 70 with acute or convalescent COVID-19. V usage is TRBV9 and J usage is TRBJ2-1; 10 bases fit TRBD1. Sequences were obtained from peripheral blood. The CDR3 sequence: CASSVAGPGQGNYNEQFF. The CDR3, as DNA: TGTGCCAGCAGCGTAGCGGGACCGGGACAGGGGAACTACAATGAGCAGTTCTTC.